This T cell receptor (beta chain) emerged from a study of T cell changes during pregnancy in multiple sclerosis. Repertoires were generated with immunoSEQ multiplex PCR, while TCRdb's copy carries only in-frame clones and drops some. The sample lists some 60,000 clones; 70% to 90% were seen once. CDR1 is WNHNN and CDR2 is SYGVQD in the germline V gene (reference sequence). The CDR3 has 14 amino acids. The V gene lost 2 bases and the J gene lost 7 bases, with 14 bases spanning the gap. The specimen was peripheral blood, collected after pregnancy. This TCR derives from a female donor with multiple sclerosis, enrolled in a pregnancy study. The chain has TRBV10-1 and TRBJ1-1, with D uncertain. In DNA form, the CDR3 reads TGCGCCAGCAGTGAGCGGTCTTCGGGGAATGAAGCTTTCTTT. The encoded protein is CASSERSSGNEAFF.